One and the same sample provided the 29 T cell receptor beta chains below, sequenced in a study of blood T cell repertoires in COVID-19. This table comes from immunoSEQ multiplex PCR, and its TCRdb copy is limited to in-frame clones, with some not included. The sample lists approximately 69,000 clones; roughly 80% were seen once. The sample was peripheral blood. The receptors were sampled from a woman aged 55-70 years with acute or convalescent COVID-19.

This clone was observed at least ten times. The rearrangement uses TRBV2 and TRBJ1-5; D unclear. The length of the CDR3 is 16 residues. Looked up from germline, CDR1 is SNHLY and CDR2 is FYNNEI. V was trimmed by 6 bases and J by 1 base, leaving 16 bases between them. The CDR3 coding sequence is TGTGCCAGCAGCGGCTCCTTTGACGGGAGCAATCAGCCCCAGCATTTT. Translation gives CASSGSFDGSNQPQHF.

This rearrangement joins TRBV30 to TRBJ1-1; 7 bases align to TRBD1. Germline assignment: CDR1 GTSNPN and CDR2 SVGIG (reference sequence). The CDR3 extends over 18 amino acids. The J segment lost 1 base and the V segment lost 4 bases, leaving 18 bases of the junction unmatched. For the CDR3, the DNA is TGTGCCTGGAAGGGGAACAGGGGATTTACTTTTCCGAACACTGAAGCTTTCTTT. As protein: CAWKGNRGFTFPNTEAFF.

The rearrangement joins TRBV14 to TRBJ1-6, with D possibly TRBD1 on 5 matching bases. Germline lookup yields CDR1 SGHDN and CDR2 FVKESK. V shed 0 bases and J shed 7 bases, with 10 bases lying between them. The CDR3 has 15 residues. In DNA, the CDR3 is TGTGCCAGCAGCCAAGATCACAGGCCCAATTCACCCCTCCACTTT. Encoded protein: CASSQDHRPNSPLHF.

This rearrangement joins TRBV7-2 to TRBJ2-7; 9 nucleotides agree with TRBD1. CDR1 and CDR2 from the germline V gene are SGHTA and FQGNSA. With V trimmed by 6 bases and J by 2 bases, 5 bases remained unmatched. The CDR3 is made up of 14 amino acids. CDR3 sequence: CASSSGQGPYEQYF. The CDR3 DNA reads TGTGCCAGCAGTTCGGGACAGGGTCCCTACGAGCAGTACTTC. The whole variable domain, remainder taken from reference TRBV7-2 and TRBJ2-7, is GAGVSQSPSNKVTEKGKDVELRCDPISGHTALYWYRQSLGQGLEFLIYFQGNSAPDKSGLPSDRFSAERTGGSVSTLTIQRTQQEDSAVYLCASSSGQGPYEQYFGPGTRLTVT.

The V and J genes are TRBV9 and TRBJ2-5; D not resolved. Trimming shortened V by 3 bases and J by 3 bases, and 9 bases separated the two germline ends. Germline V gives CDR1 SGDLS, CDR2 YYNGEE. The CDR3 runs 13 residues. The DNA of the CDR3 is TGTGCCAGCAGCGGTGGCGCGGAAGAGACCCAGTACTTC. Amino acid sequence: CASSGGAEETQYF.

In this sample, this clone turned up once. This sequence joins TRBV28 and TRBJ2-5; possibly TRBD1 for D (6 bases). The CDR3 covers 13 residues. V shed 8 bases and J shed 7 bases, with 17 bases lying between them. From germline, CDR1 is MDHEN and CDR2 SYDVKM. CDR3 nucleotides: TGTGCCAGCTTGGCCAGGGGATATGTGACCCAGTACTTC. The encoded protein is CASLARGYVTQYF.

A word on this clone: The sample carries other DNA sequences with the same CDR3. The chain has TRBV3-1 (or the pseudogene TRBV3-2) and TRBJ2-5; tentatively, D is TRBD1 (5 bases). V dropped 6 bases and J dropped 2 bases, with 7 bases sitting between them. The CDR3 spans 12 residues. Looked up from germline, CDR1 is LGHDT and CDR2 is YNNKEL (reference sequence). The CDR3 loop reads CASRDRQETQYF. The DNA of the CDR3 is TGTGCCAGCAGAGACAGACAAGAGACCCAGTACTTC.

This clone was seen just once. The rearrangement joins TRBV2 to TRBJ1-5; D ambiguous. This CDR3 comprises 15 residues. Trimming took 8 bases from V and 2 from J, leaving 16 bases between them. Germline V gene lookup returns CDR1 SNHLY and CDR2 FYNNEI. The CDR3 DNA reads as TGTGCCAGCGCGGTTGAGCCGGCTGGCAATCAGCCCCAGCATTTT. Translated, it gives CASAVEPAGNQPQHF.

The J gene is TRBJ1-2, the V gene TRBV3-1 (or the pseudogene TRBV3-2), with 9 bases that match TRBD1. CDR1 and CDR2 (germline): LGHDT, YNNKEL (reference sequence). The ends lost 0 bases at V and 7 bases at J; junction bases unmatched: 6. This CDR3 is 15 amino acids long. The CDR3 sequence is CASSQEGTGLIGYTF. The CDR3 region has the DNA TGTGCCAGCAGCCAAGAAGGGACAGGGTTGATTGGCTACACCTTC.

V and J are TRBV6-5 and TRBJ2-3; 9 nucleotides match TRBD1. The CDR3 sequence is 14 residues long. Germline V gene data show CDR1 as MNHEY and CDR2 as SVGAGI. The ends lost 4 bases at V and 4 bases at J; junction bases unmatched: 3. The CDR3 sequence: CASSWDRVADTQYF. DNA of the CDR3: TGTGCCAGCAGTTGGGACAGGGTCGCAGATACGCAGTATTTT.

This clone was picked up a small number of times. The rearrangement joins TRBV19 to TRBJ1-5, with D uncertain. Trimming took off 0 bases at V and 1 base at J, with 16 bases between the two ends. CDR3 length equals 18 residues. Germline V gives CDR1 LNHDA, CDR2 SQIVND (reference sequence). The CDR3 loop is CASSIDGLATVSNQPQHF. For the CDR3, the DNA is TGTGCCAGTAGTATAGATGGCCTAGCGACCGTAAGCAATCAGCCCCAGCATTTT.

The CDR3 here is CASSVRLGSYNEQFF. The DNA for the CDR3 is TGTGCCAGCAGCGTAAGACTAGGCTCCTACAATGAGCAGTTCTTC. The chain combines TRBV9 with TRBJ2-1; D is perhaps TRBD2 (6 bases). This CDR3 region has 15 residues. V shed 1 base and J shed 0 bases, with 8 bases lying between them. Germline CDR1 is SGDLS and CDR2 is YYNGEE.

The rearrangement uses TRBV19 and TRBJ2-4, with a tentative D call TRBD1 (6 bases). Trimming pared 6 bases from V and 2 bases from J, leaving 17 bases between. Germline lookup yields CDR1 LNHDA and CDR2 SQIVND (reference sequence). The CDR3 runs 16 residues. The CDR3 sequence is CASSPQLQGTKNIQYF. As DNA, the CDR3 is TGTGCCAGTAGCCCACAACTCCAGGGGACCAAAAACATTCAGTACTTC.

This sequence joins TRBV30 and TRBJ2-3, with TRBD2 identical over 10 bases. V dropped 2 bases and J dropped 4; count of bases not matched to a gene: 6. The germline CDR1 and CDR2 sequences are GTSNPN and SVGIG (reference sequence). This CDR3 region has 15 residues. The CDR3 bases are TGTGCCTGGAGTCCTCTAGCGGGAGCGGCAGATACGCAGTATTTT. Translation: CAWSPLAGAADTQYF.

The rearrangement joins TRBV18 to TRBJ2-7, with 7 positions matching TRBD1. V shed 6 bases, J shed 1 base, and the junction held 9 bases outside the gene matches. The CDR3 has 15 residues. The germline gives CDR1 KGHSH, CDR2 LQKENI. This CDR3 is CASSGEGGASYEQYF. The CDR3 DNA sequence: TGTGCCAGCTCCGGAGAAGGGGGCGCTTCCTACGAGCAGTACTTC.

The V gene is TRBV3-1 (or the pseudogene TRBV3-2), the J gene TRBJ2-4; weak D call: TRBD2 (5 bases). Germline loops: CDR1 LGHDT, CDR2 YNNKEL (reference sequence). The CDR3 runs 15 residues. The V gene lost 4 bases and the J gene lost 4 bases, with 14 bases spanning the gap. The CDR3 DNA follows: TGTGCCAGCAGCCCACCCGGGGTACTGAAAAACATTCAGTACTTC. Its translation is CASSPPGVLKNIQYF.

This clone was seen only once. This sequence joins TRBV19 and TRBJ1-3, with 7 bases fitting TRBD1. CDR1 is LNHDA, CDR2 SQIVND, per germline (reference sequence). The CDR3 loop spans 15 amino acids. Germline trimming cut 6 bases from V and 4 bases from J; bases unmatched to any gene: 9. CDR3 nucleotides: TGTGCCAGTAGGCCTTCGACAGGGTCCGGAAACACCATATATTTT. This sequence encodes CASRPSTGSGNTIYF.

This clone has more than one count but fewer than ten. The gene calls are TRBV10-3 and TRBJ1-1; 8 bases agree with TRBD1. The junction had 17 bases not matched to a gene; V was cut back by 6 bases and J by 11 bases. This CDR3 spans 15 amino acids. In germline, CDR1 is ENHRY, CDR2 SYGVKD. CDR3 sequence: CAIRVQSGTGGAAFF. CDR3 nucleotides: TGTGCCATCAGGGTCCAATCCGGGACAGGCGGTGCCGCTTTCTTT.

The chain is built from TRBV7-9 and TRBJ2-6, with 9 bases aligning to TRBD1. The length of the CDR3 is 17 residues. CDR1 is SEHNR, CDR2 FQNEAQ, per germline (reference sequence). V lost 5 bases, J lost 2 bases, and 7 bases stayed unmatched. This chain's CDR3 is CASSPRTGEAGANVLTF. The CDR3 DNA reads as TGTGCCAGCAGCCCTAGGACAGGGGAAGCTGGGGCCAACGTCCTGACTTTC.

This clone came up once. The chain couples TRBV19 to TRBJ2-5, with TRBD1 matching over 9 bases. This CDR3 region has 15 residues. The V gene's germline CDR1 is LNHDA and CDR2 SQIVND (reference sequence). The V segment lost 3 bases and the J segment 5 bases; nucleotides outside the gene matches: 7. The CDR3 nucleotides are TGTGCCAGTAGTATCGGACAGGGGTTTGGGGAGACCCAGTACTTC. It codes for CASSIGQGFGETQYF.

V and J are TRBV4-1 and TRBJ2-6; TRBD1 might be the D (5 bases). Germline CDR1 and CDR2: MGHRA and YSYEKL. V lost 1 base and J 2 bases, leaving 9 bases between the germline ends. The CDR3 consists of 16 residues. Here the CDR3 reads CASSQGVGAGANVLTF. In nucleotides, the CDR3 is TGCGCCAGCAGCCAAGGAGTAGGGGCTGGGGCCAACGTCCTGACTTTC.

The CDR3 DNA reads as TGTGCCAGCAGTTACTCGGGACAGGGACTCGAGCAGTACTTC. Residues: CASSYSGQGLEQYF. J is TRBJ2-7 and V is TRBV6-6, with TRBD1 identical over 9 bases. J was trimmed by 6 bases and V by 0 bases; bases with no gene match: 3. The CDR3 contains 14 residues. The germline gives CDR1 MNHNY, CDR2 SVGAGI (reference sequence).

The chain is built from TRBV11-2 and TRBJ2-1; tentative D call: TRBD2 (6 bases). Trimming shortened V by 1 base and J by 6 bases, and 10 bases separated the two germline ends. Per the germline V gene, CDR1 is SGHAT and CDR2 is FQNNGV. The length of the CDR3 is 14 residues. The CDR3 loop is CASSLAGVGNEQFF. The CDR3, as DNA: TGTGCCAGCAGCTTAGCGGGAGTGGGCAATGAGCAGTTCTTC.

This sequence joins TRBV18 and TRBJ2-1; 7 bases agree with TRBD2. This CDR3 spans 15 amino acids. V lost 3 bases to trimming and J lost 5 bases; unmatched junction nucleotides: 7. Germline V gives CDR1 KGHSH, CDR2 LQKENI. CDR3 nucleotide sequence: TGTGCCAGCTCACCTGGACTAGTTGTGGACAATGAGCAGTTCTTC. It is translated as CASSPGLVVDNEQFF.

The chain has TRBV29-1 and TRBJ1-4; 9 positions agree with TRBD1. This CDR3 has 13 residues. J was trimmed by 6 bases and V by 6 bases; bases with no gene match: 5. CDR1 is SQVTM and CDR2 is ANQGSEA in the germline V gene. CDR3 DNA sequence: TGCAGCGTAGGACAGGGGTGGGATGAAAAACTGTTTTTT. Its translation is CSVGQGWDEKLFF.

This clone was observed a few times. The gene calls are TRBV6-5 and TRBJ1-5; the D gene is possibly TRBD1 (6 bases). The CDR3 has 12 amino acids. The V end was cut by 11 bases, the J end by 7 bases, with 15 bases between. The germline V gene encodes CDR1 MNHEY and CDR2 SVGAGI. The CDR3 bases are TGTGCCTCCGGGGGGGCTGGGCAGCCCCAGCATTTT. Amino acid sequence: CASGGAGQPQHF.

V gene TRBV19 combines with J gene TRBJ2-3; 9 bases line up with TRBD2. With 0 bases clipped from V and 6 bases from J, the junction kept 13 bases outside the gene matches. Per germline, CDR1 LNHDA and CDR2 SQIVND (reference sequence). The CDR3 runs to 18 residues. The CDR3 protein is CASSIDQFGLAGRDTQYF. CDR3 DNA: TGTGCCAGTAGTATAGATCAGTTTGGCCTAGCGGGAAGGGATACGCAGTATTTT.

The chain's CDR3 is CASSVLADTGELFF. The CDR3 DNA sequence: TGTGCCAGCTCCGTACTAGCGGACACCGGGGAGCTGTTTTTT. The V call is TRBV18, the J call TRBJ2-2; 8 bases align to TRBD2. V trimming: 6 bases; J trimming: 3 bases; junction bases outside the gene matches: 3. Per the germline V gene, CDR1 is KGHSH and CDR2 is LQKENI. CDR3 length equals 14 residues.

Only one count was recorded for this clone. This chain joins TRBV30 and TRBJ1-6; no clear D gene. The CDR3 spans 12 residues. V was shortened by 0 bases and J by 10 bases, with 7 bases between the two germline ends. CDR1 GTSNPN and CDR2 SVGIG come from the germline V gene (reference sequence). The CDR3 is CAWSVGGSPLHF. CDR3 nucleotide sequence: TGTGCCTGGAGTGTCGGAGGATCACCCCTCCACTTT.